The 10 T cell receptor beta chains below were found in one sample sequenced in a study of cytomegalovirus exposure and HLA in healthy donors. Researchers ran the PCR with 60 Vbeta and 13 Jbeta primers. Sequencing was performed with immunoSEQ multiplex PCR; in TCRdb, only in-frame clones are kept and a portion is missing. The table shows about 120,000 clones, with approximately 8% occurring only once. The sequenced sample consisted of PBMCs. The receptors were sampled from a woman between 35 and 50 years old in good health and CMV-seropositive.

The chain employs TRBV19 and TRBJ1-2; D uncertain. Germline V gives CDR1 LNHDA, CDR2 SQIVND (reference sequence). CDR3 size: 15 residues. Deletions cut 4 bases from V and 4 bases from J, with 16 bases between. CDR3 in amino acids: CASSTAGRPSYGYTF. As DNA, the CDR3 is TGTGCCAGTAGTACCGCGGGGAGGCCGAGCTATGGCTACACCTTC.

The chain is built from TRBV5-6 and TRBJ1-6, with D unresolved. V was clipped by 1 base and J by 0 bases, with 8 bases between them. CDR1 is SGHDT and CDR2 is YYEEEE in the germline V gene. This CDR3 comprises 16 residues. The chain's CDR3 is CASSLITSSYNSPLHF. DNA of the CDR3: TGTGCCAGCAGCTTGATCACTAGCTCCTATAATTCACCCCTCCACTTT.

This chain connects TRBV5-1 to TRBJ2-7; TRBD1 aligns across 8 bases. The CDR3 length is 16 residues. Germline CDR1 reads SGHRS; CDR2 reads YFSETQ. The J segment lost 5 bases and the V segment lost 0 bases, leaving 10 bases of the junction unmatched. Here the CDR3 DNA reads TGCGCCAGCAGCTTGGCCGGTGTGGACAGGGCGGACGAGCAGTACTTC. Protein: CASSLAGVDRADEQYF.

This clone occurred a few times. CDR3: CASSLGPNSNTEAFF. In nucleotides, the CDR3 is TGTGCCAGCAGTTTGGGGCCCAACTCAAACACTGAAGCTTTCTTT. This chain links TRBV28 with TRBJ1-1, with a weak D call TRBD1 (5 bases). Germline CDR1 and CDR2: MDHEN and SYDVKM. The CDR3 loop spans 15 amino acids. The V gene lost 3 bases and the J gene lost 2 bases, with 13 bases spanning the gap.

The rearrangement joins TRBV28 to TRBJ2-5, with a possible D match to TRBD2 (7 bases). V was shortened by 1 base and J by 2 bases, with 14 bases between the two germline ends. Germline V gene sequence: CDR1 MDHEN, CDR2 SYDVKM. The CDR3 runs 16 residues. The DNA for the CDR3 is TGTGCCAGCAGTTTATTGGGGGGCGGGAGTCAAGAGACCCAGTACTTC. Translated, it gives CASSLLGGGSQETQYF.

This clone was found a few times. The chain uses TRBV29-1 and TRBJ2-7, with a tentative D call TRBD1 (6 bases). CDR3 length: 14 amino acids. V was clipped by 4 bases and J by 0 bases, with 13 bases between them. From germline, CDR1 is SQVTM and CDR2 ANQGSEA. CDR3 loop: CSVADRLSSYEQYF. CDR3 DNA sequence: TGCAGCGTTGCCGACAGGCTGAGCTCCTACGAGCAGTACTTC.

Only a few counts were recorded for this clone. The chain's CDR3 is CASSLDRGGFGETQYF. In DNA, the CDR3 is TGTGCCAGCAGTTTAGACAGGGGGGGTTTTGGGGAGACCCAGTACTTC. This chain connects TRBV27 to TRBJ2-5; 9 nucleotides match TRBD1. Trimming cost V 2 bases and J 5 bases; bases outside gene matches: 9. This CDR3 contains 16 residues. Germline V gene data show CDR1 as MNHEY and CDR2 as SMNVEV (reference sequence).

This clone has only a few counts. V and J are TRBV11-2 and TRBJ1-1; no reliable D call. The CDR3 length is 14 residues. V lost 5 bases, J lost 1 base, and 11 bases lay in between. CDR1 is SGHAT and CDR2 is FQNNGV in the germline V gene. The DNA of the CDR3 is TGTGCCAGCAGCCTCCTGGCAGGGAACACTGAAGCTTTCTTT. Amino acid sequence: CASSLLAGNTEAFF.

This clone was observed a handful of times. The gene calls are TRBV2 and TRBJ1-4, with 8 bases fitting TRBD1. The CDR3 is 15 residues long. The V segment lost 5 bases and the J segment 0 bases; nucleotides outside the gene matches: 2. Germline V gene data show CDR1 as SNHLY and CDR2 as FYNNEI. CDR3 coding DNA: TGTGCCAGCAGTACACAGGGGGCAACTAATGAAAAACTGTTTTTT. Its protein is CASSTQGATNEKLFF.

This clone was observed a few times. The chain employs TRBV5-3 and TRBJ2-7, with D uncertain. TRBV5-3 is an open reading frame, and its role is uncertain. The CDR3 is made up of 8 amino acids. CDR3 amino acids: CANYEQYF. In DNA, the CDR3 is TGTGCTAACTACGAGCAGTACTTC.